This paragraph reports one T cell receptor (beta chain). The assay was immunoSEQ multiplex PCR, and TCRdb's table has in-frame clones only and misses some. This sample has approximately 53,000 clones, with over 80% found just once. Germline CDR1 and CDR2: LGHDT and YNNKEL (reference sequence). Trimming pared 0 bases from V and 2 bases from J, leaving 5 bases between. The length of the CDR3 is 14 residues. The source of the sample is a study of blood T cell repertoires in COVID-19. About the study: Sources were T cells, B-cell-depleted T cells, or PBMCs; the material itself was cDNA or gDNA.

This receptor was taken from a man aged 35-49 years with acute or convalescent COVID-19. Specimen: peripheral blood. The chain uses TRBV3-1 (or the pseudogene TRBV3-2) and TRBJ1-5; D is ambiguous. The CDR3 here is CASSQEFGNQPQHF. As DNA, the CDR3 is TGTGCCAGCAGCCAAGAGTTCGGCAATCAGCCCCAGCATTTT.